The rows below give T cell receptor beta chains drawn from one sample of a study of blood T cell repertoires in COVID-19. The table came from immunoSEQ multiplex PCR; TCRdb's copy has only in-frame clones and leaves some out. The sample yields 100,000 or so clones, roughly 80% seen once. The material sequenced was peripheral blood. The source of these receptors is a woman in her seventies with acute or convalescent COVID-19. Each CDR3 is given with its conserved first and last residue. The order of the fields is clone size, J gene, V gene, D gene, CDR3 DNA, CDR3 protein. The D gene is left open where the match is weak. The listing skips clone size in some rows; elsewhere it reads once, few, many or a size class.

abundance: NA; j_gene: TRBJ2-2; v_gene: TRBV4-2; d_gene: NA; CDR3nt: TGTGCCAGCAGCTTCCAGTACGGGGGGCCGGACACCGGGGAGCTGTTTTTT; CDR3aa: CASSFQYGGPDTGELFF
abundance: NA; j_gene: TRBJ1-1; v_gene: TRBV5-6; d_gene: NA; CDR3nt: TGTGCCAGCAGCTCCTACGGGACATTGAACACTGAAGCTTTCTTT; CDR3aa: CASSSYGTLNTEAFF
abundance: NA; j_gene: TRBJ2-3; v_gene: TRBV11-3; d_gene: TRBD2; CDR3nt: TGTGCCAGCAGCTCACGGGGGGGCACAGATACGCAGTATTTT; CDR3aa: CASSSRGGTDTQYF
abundance: NA; j_gene: TRBJ2-5; v_gene: TRBV5-1; d_gene: NA; CDR3nt: TGCGCCAGCAGCACGGAGGGGCCTCGGGAGACCCAGTACTTC; CDR3aa: CASSTEGPRETQYF
abundance: NA; j_gene: TRBJ2-7; v_gene: TRBV4-1; d_gene: TRBD1; CDR3nt: TGCGCCAGCAGTAACACAGGGGGCACAACCTACGAGCAGTACTTC; CDR3aa: CASSNTGGTTYEQYF
abundance: NA; j_gene: TRBJ1-1; v_gene: TRBV14; d_gene: NA; CDR3nt: TGTGCCAGCAGCTTGAGCCCAGGCATGAACACTGAAGCTTTCTTT; CDR3aa: CASSLSPGMNTEAFF
abundance: NA; j_gene: TRBJ1-2; v_gene: TRBV7-9; d_gene: NA; CDR3nt: TGTGCCAGCAGCTCCGGCGGCCCCCCGAGCTACACCTTC; CDR3aa: CASSSGGPPSYTF
abundance: few; j_gene: TRBJ1-5; v_gene: TRBV10-1; d_gene: TRBD1; CDR3nt: TGCGCCAGCAACCGGACAGGAAGCTCCAATCAGCCCCAGCATTTT; CDR3aa: CASNRTGSSNQPQHF
abundance: NA; j_gene: TRBJ1-2; v_gene: TRBV3-1/TRBV3-2; d_gene: TRBD1; CDR3nt: TGTGCCAGCAGCCTTGAAGGGACAGCGAACTATGGCTACACCTTC; CDR3aa: CASSLEGTANYGYTF
abundance: NA; j_gene: TRBJ1-1; v_gene: TRBV3-1/TRBV3-2; d_gene: NA; CDR3nt: TGTGCCAGCAGCCAACGCGGACAGAGGGGTGAGGGGGCTTTCTTT; CDR3aa: CASSQRGQRGEGAFF
abundance: NA; j_gene: TRBJ2-1; v_gene: TRBV25-1; d_gene: TRBD1; CDR3nt: TGTGCCAGCAGTGAATTCGGTGGACAGGGGGGGAACAATGAGCAGTTCTTC; CDR3aa: CASSEFGGQGGNNEQFF
abundance: NA; j_gene: TRBJ2-7; v_gene: TRBV18; d_gene: NA; CDR3nt: TGTGCCAGCTCACCACCCGGCGGGGCAGATGGCGAGCAGTACTTC; CDR3aa: CASSPPGGADGEQYF
abundance: NA; j_gene: TRBJ2-6; v_gene: TRBV29-1; d_gene: TRBD2; CDR3nt: TGCAGCGTTGCTGGGGAGGGTACCGGGGCCAACGTCCTGACTTTC; CDR3aa: CSVAGEGTGANVLTF
abundance: NA; j_gene: TRBJ1-4; v_gene: TRBV30; d_gene: TRBD1; CDR3nt: TGTGCCTGGAGTGGGACAGGGGGCTATGAAAAACTGTTTTTT; CDR3aa: CAWSGTGGYEKLFF
abundance: NA; j_gene: TRBJ1-3; v_gene: TRBV19; d_gene: NA; CDR3nt: TGTGCCAGTAGTTCCACAGGGCAGCCCATCTCTGGAAACACCATATATTTT; CDR3aa: CASSSTGQPISGNTIYF
abundance: NA; j_gene: TRBJ1-6; v_gene: TRBV5-4; d_gene: NA; CDR3nt: TGTGCCAGCAGCTTCTCGATTGGGGCTAATTCACCCCTCCACTTT; CDR3aa: CASSFSIGANSPLHF
abundance: NA; j_gene: TRBJ2-5; v_gene: TRBV28; d_gene: NA; CDR3nt: TGTGCCAGCAGTCCCCCCCGGAGGGAGACCCAGTACTTC; CDR3aa: CASSPPRRETQYF
abundance: NA; j_gene: TRBJ1-3; v_gene: TRBV19; d_gene: NA; CDR3nt: TGTGCCAGTAGTACGACGACAGTTTACTCTGGAAACACCATATATTTT; CDR3aa: CASSTTTVYSGNTIYF
abundance: NA; j_gene: TRBJ1-5; v_gene: TRBV29-1; d_gene: TRBD1; CDR3nt: TGCAGCGTTGACAAAGGGGGCCATCAGCCCCAGCATTTT; CDR3aa: CSVDKGGHQPQHF
abundance: many; j_gene: TRBJ1-5; v_gene: TRBV7-2; d_gene: NA; CDR3nt: TGTGCCAGCGGAACCGGGACTCAAGGGCTGCCCCAGCATTTT; CDR3aa: CASGTGTQGLPQHF
abundance: NA; j_gene: TRBJ2-5; v_gene: TRBV5-1; d_gene: NA; CDR3nt: TGCGCCAGCAGCCCCCAGGGTAAGCAGCAAGAGACCCAGTACTTC; CDR3aa: CASSPQGKQQETQYF
abundance: NA; j_gene: TRBJ1-1; v_gene: TRBV4-3; d_gene: TRBD1; CDR3nt: TGCGCCAGCAGCCAAGGTGGACAGGGAGCGAACACTGAAGCTTTCTTT; CDR3aa: CASSQGGQGANTEAFF
abundance: NA; j_gene: TRBJ2-2; v_gene: TRBV11-2; d_gene: NA; CDR3nt: TGTGCCAGCAGCGTCGCCGGGACGAACACCGGGGAGCTGTTTTTT; CDR3aa: CASSVAGTNTGELFF
abundance: NA; j_gene: TRBJ1-2; v_gene: TRBV11-2; d_gene: TRBD1; CDR3nt: TGTGCCAGCAGCTCACCGGGACAGGGTATTCGGAACTATGGCTACACCTTC; CDR3aa: CASSSPGQGIRNYGYTF
abundance: NA; j_gene: TRBJ1-1; v_gene: TRBV27; d_gene: TRBD1; CDR3nt: TGTGCCAGCAGCGACGTGGGGACAGGGGGCCGTCGGGAAGCTTTCTTT; CDR3aa: CASSDVGTGGRREAFF
abundance: few; j_gene: TRBJ1-1; v_gene: TRBV18; d_gene: TRBD1; CDR3nt: TGTGCCAGCTCACCATGGGACAGCATGAACACTGAAGCTTTCTTT; CDR3aa: CASSPWDSMNTEAFF
abundance: NA; j_gene: TRBJ2-1; v_gene: TRBV25-1; d_gene: NA; CDR3nt: TGTGCCAGCAGTGAACCAGGCCCCAAAGTTCAGCAGTTCTTC; CDR3aa: CASSEPGPKVQQFF
abundance: NA; j_gene: TRBJ1-2; v_gene: TRBV5-1; d_gene: NA; CDR3nt: TGCGCCAGCACCCGGGACACTCCACGAGACTATGGCTACACCTTC; CDR3aa: CASTRDTPRDYGYTF
abundance: NA; j_gene: TRBJ2-1; v_gene: TRBV2; d_gene: NA; CDR3nt: TGTGCCAGCAGTGGATTCGGCCAGAGGAAGTTCTTC; CDR3aa: CASSGFGQRKFF
abundance: NA; j_gene: TRBJ1-5; v_gene: TRBV6-5; d_gene: NA; CDR3nt: TGTGCCAGCACCGCCGGGGTGGGCAATCAGCCCCAGCATTTT; CDR3aa: CASTAGVGNQPQHF
abundance: NA; j_gene: TRBJ1-2; v_gene: TRBV30; d_gene: TRBD1; CDR3nt: TGTGCCTGGAGTGTAAGGGACAGGGTTCAACTTAACTATGGCTACACCTTC; CDR3aa: CAWSVRDRVQLNYGYTF
abundance: NA; j_gene: TRBJ2-1; v_gene: TRBV6-6; d_gene: NA; CDR3nt: TGTGCCAGCAGCATAAAAGGGGAAAACAATGAGCAGTTCTTC; CDR3aa: CASSIKGENNEQFF
abundance: NA; j_gene: TRBJ1-1; v_gene: TRBV6-5; d_gene: TRBD1; CDR3nt: TGTGCCAGCAGTCCACAGGGGTCTAAGTCTGAAGCTTTCTTT; CDR3aa: CASSPQGSKSEAFF
abundance: once; j_gene: TRBJ2-7; v_gene: TRBV11-3; d_gene: NA; CDR3nt: TGTGCCAGCAGCTTAGGGGGGGACTTCTCCTACGAGCAGTACTTC; CDR3aa: CASSLGGDFSYEQYF
abundance: NA; j_gene: TRBJ2-5; v_gene: TRBV11-2; d_gene: NA; CDR3nt: TGTGCCAGCGGGGGGACGCGGGAGACCCAGTACTTC; CDR3aa: CASGGTRETQYF
abundance: NA; j_gene: TRBJ2-2; v_gene: TRBV6-5; d_gene: TRBD1; CDR3nt: TGTGCCAGCAGTTCCGGGACAGGGAACACCGGGGAGCTGTTTTTT; CDR3aa: CASSSGTGNTGELFF
abundance: NA; j_gene: TRBJ1-1; v_gene: TRBV30; d_gene: NA; CDR3nt: TGTGCCTGGAGTGCCCGCGGGGGGAACACTGAAGCTTTCTTT; CDR3aa: CAWSARGGNTEAFF
abundance: few; j_gene: TRBJ1-5; v_gene: TRBV6-6; d_gene: NA; CDR3nt: TGTGCCAGCAGTTACCCTGACACTGTTCATCCCCAGCATTTT; CDR3aa: CASSYPDTVHPQHF
abundance: NA; j_gene: TRBJ1-3; v_gene: TRBV12-3/TRBV12-4; d_gene: NA; CDR3nt: TGTGCCAGTCAGGGATCCTCTGGAAACACCATATATTTT; CDR3aa: CASQGSSGNTIYF